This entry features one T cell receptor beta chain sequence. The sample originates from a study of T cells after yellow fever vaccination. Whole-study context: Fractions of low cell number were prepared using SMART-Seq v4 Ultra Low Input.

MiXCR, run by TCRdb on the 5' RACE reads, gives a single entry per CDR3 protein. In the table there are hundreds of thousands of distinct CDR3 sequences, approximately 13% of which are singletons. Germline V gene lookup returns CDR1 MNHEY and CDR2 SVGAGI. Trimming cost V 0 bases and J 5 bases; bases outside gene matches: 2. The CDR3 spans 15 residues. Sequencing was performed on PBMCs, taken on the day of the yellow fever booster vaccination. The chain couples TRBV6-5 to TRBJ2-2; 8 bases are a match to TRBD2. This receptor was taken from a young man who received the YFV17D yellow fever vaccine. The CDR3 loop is CASSYSTSATGELFF. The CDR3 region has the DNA TGTGCCAGCAGTTACTCGACTAGCGCTACCGGGGAGCTGTTTTTT.